The next 17 T cell receptor beta chains were all read from a single sample in a study of PD-L1 blockade in urothelial cancer. Clones were sequenced by immunoSEQ multiplex PCR, and TCRdb holds only the in-frame ones, with some missing. The sample shows 70,000 or so clones, roughly 90% of them seen only once. The time point is: pretreatment peripheral blood. Specimen: PBMCs, collected around atezolizumab (anti-PD-L1) treatment. These receptors were collected from a man between 70 and 80 years old with urothelial cancer.

The genes are TRBV14 and TRBJ2-2, with TRBD2 identical over 9 bases. Trimming removed 1 base from V and 4 bases from J; junction bases left unmatched: 7. The CDR3 has 17 residues. Germline lookup yields CDR1 SGHDN and CDR2 FVKESK. The chain's CDR3 is CASSQGIAGESTGELFF. The CDR3, as DNA: TGTGCCAGCAGCCAAGGGATAGCGGGAGAAAGCACCGGGGAGCTGTTTTTT.

CDR3 loop: CASSDPLAGSTDTQYF. The CDR3 region has the DNA TGTGCCAGCAGTGACCCTCTAGCGGGGAGCACAGATACGCAGTATTTT. This chain links TRBV2 with TRBJ2-3; 9 bases map to TRBD2. The CDR3 is 16 residues long. Germline values: CDR1 SNHLY, CDR2 FYNNEI. With 3 bases clipped from V and 0 bases from J, the junction kept 4 bases outside the gene matches. The variable domain in full, with the rest retrieved from reference TRBV2 and TRBJ2-3, is EPEVTQTPSHQVTQMGQEVILRCVPISNHLYFYWYRQILGQKVEFLVSFYNNEISEKSEIFDDQFSVERPDGSNFTLKIRSTKLEDSAMYFCASSDPLAGSTDTQYFGPGTRLTVL.

The chain couples TRBV28 to TRBJ2-7; 9 bases align to TRBD2. CDR3 length: 14 residues. Germline V CDR1 and CDR2: MDHEN, SYDVKM. With V trimmed by 10 bases and J by 3 bases, 10 bases remained unmatched. The CDR3 sequence: CATRRSGSGYEQYF. The CDR3 DNA is TGTGCCACCAGACGTAGCGGGAGCGGCTACGAGCAGTACTTC.

The genes are TRBV18 and TRBJ2-1; 11 bases fit TRBD2. This CDR3 contains 15 residues. Trimming took 4 bases from V and 3 from J; bases not matched to a gene: 2. Germline V gives CDR1 KGHSH, CDR2 LQKENI. CDR3 bases: TGTGCCAGCTCACAGGGACTAGCGGACTACAATGAGCAGTTCTTC. This sequence encodes CASSQGLADYNEQFF.

The chain recombines TRBV27 with TRBJ2-1; TRBD1 matches 7 bases. V shed 7 bases and J 9 bases; nucleotides not matched to a gene: 12. The germline V gene has CDR1 MNHEY and CDR2 SMNVEV (reference sequence). The CDR3 is 14 amino acids. The CDR3 coding sequence is TGTGCCAGCACAGTCGGGACAGCGTTCAGTGAGCAGTTCTTC. It specifies CASTVGTAFSEQFF.

This chain connects TRBV5-6 to TRBJ1-4, with a tentative D call TRBD1 (6 bases). The CDR3 totals 13 residues. V was shortened by 3 bases and J by 10 bases, with 13 bases between the two germline ends. The germline CDR1 and CDR2 sequences are SGHDT and YYEEEE. Here the CDR3 reads CASSWNRVGKLFF. For the CDR3, the DNA is TGTGCCAGCAGCTGGAACAGGGTGGGAAAACTGTTTTTT.

The V and J genes are TRBV5-1 and TRBJ2-2, with 9 bases aligning to TRBD2. CDR1 is SGHRS, CDR2 YFSETQ, per germline. This CDR3 has 15 residues. V was pared by 0 bases and J by 5 bases, with 2 bases of the junction left unmatched. CDR3 sequence: CASSLATSGTGELFF. The CDR3 bases are TGCGCCAGCAGCTTGGCCACTAGCGGGACCGGGGAGCTGTTTTTT.

V gene TRBV10-2 combines with J gene TRBJ2-7; TRBD2 matches at 8 bases. The CDR3 has 15 residues. CDR1 and CDR2 from the germline V gene are WSHSY and SAAADI. Trimming cost V 0 bases and J 7 bases; bases outside gene matches: 8. CDR3 sequence: CASSESGLGSFEQYF. In nucleotides, the CDR3 is TGCGCCAGCAGTGAGTCGGGACTAGGTTCTTTTGAGCAGTACTTC.

V usage is TRBV6-6 and J usage is TRBJ1-1; D not certain. The V and J ends lost 6 bases and 5 bases respectively, with 10 bases between them. The CDR3 is made up of 12 amino acids. From germline, CDR1 is MNHNY and CDR2 SVGAGI (reference sequence). The CDR3 here is CASSRRGTEAFF. In nucleotides, the CDR3 is TGTGCCAGCAGCCGCCGAGGTACTGAAGCTTTCTTT.

The table lists this clone with a few counts. The chain joins TRBV6-5 to TRBJ1-3; D ambiguous. Germline V gene lookup returns CDR1 MNHEY and CDR2 SVGAGI. Trimming took 0 bases from V and 1 from J, leaving 7 bases between them. The CDR3 spans 15 residues. The chain's CDR3 is CASSYSSGSGNTIYF. DNA for the CDR3: TGTGCCAGCAGTTACTCTTCAGGATCTGGAAACACCATATATTTT.

This clone showed up many times. This same CDR3 is encoded by further DNA sequences in the sample. The rearrangement joins TRBV27 to TRBJ1-5; 10 nucleotides match TRBD1. Trimming at V came to 0 bases and at J to 1 base, leaving 3 bases not matched to a gene. This CDR3 has 17 residues. The germline CDR1 and CDR2 sequences are MNHEY and SMNVEV (reference sequence). The DNA of the CDR3 is TGTGCCAGCAGTTTATCACCGGGACAGGGGAGCAATCAGCCCCAGCATTTT. Its protein is CASSLSPGQGSNQPQHF.

The chain carries TRBV10-2 and TRBJ2-1; 7 bases match TRBD2. The CDR3 consists of 16 residues. V was pared by 8 bases and J by 6 bases, with 16 bases of the junction left unmatched. Germline loops: CDR1 WSHSY, CDR2 SAAADI. The DNA of the CDR3 is TGCGCCAGCGGGGACCCGGGACTAAGGGGCGTCAATGAGCAGTTCTTC. Residues: CASGDPGLRGVNEQFF.

This clone was counted a single time. V gene TRBV5-1 combines with J gene TRBJ2-2, with a tentative D call TRBD1 (6 bases). The CDR3 spans 15 residues. The ends were cut back, 7 bases at V and 0 bases at J, with 13 bases in the middle. Germline values: CDR1 SGHRS, CDR2 YFSETQ. The CDR3 spells CASVPDSPNTGELFF. The DNA of the CDR3 is TGCGCCAGCGTTCCGGACAGCCCGAACACCGGGGAGCTGTTTTTT.

The V gene is TRBV4-2, the J gene TRBJ2-1; D may be TRBD2 (7 bases). The V and J ends lost 6 bases and 2 bases respectively, with 11 bases between them. The V gene's germline CDR1 is LGHNA and CDR2 YNFKEQ. The CDR3 loop spans 14 amino acids. CDR3 loop: CASRGGGPYNEQFF. The CDR3 DNA is TGTGCCAGCAGGGGAGGGGGACCCTACAATGAGCAGTTCTTC.

J is TRBJ1-1 and V is TRBV18; 8 nucleotides agree with TRBD1. From germline, CDR1 is KGHSH and CDR2 LQKENI. This CDR3 has 13 residues. V lost 4 bases, J lost 10 bases, and 8 bases stayed unmatched. CDR3 nucleotide sequence: TGTGCCAGCTCACTGGACAGGGTCAGAGGAGCTTTCTTT. This translates into CASSLDRVRGAFF.

V and J are TRBV19 and TRBJ1-1; 9 nucleotides align to TRBD1. This CDR3 has 16 amino acids. With 5 bases clipped from V and 4 bases from J, the junction kept 11 bases outside the gene matches. Per the germline V gene, CDR1 is LNHDA and CDR2 is SQIVND (reference sequence). CDR3: CASSPRGQGISTEAFF. The DNA of the CDR3 is TGTGCCAGTAGTCCCAGAGGACAGGGGATAAGCACTGAAGCTTTCTTT.

This chain uses TRBV9 with TRBJ2-5; 8 nucleotides line up with TRBD1. After removal of 0 bases from V and 2 bases from J, the junction contained 3 bases not matched to a gene. This CDR3 has 15 amino acids. Per germline, CDR1 SGDLS and CDR2 YYNGEE. The CDR3 sequence is CASSVVGTGQETQYF. Here the CDR3 DNA reads TGTGCCAGCAGCGTAGTCGGGACAGGTCAAGAGACCCAGTACTTC.